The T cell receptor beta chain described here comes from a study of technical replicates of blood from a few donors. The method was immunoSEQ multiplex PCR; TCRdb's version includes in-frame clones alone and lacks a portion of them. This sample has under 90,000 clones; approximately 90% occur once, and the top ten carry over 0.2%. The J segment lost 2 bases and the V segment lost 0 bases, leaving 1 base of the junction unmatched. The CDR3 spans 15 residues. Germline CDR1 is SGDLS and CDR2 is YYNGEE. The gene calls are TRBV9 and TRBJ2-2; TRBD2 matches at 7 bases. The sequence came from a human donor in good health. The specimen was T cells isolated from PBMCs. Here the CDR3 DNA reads TGTGCCAGCAGCGTAGGAGCGGGAAACACCGGGGAGCTGTTTTTT. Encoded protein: CASSVGAGNTGELFF.